The text below deals with one T cell receptor (beta chain). What this receptor recognizes is not known. Base quality data are lacking; no much larger clone is found one base away. Looking up the germline V gene yields CDR1 SGHTA and CDR2 FQGNSA. The CDR3 numbers 14 residues from cysteine through phenylalanine. The CDR3 DNA has 42 bases and is translated from base 1. V is reduced by 5 bases and J by 8 bases, leaving a spacing of 18 bases between them. The immunoSEQ platform was used to sequence TCR beta CDR3 regions at survey depth. The QIAamp DNA micro kit was used to extract genomic DNA from every cultured and uncultured CD8+ T cell population. The original pipeline was this. Any sample with under 5,000 productive reads was excluded, and this exclusion removed about 7% of the 75 cultures stimulated with HIV peptides. Sequences were trimmed to CDR3 by a MANAFEST web app, and nonproductive sequences, CDR3s under 5 amino acids, and sequences not starting with C or ending with F/W were removed. For a clonotype to count as antigen-specific, the clonotype had to expand relative to the no-peptide control in at least 2 of 3 replicates at FDR 0.01, and only within one epitope family. Specific clonotypes also needed at least fivefold higher frequency than in wells stimulated with peptides from other epitope families. TCRdb re-hosts the immuneACCESS table, in-frame sequences only. Its copies lack some clones; in the studies checked, an unresolved V gene accounts for under half of them, and the cause for the rest is not known. Clone size and V and J calls were adopted from that table, with D and trimming inferred from the DNA. The sample profile shows approximately 90,000 clones; just under 75% of them were found once. The ten largest clonotypes hold more than 25% of the sample.

The EasySep Human CD8+ T Cell Enrichment Kit was used on day 10 to isolate CD8+ T cells from every culture. These data originate in a study of CD8 T cell repertoires and HIV-1 epitope variants (dated by TCRdb to about 2020). Broadly, across the study: Twenty-five peptides representing autologous and known Gag and Nef epitope variants were each used to stimulate T cells in separate culture wells. Among the control conditions were a peptide pool of CMV, EBV and flu, the Ebola AY9 epitope serving as a negative control, and a well with no peptide. The epitopes tested were three Gag epitope families plus Nef HW9 and YT9. T cells were enriched using the EasySep Human T Cell Enrichment Kit and then co-cultured with an equal number of autologous T cell-negative cells acting as antigen-presenting cells. Cultures were maintained for 10 days in IMDM with gentamicin, and half-media changes adding IL-2, IL-7 and IL-15 were performed on days 3 and 7. An aliquot of 1M T cells was set aside as an uncultured baseline condition, separate from the roughly 80 T cell cultures. A total of 83 T cell cultures were run, with each culture condition performed in triplicate except for one peptide, which was performed in duplicate. Beyond this particular receptor, the publication reports: The assay identified only TCR beta chains and indicated proliferation to antigen, not T cell function or cytokine profile. Nine antigen-specific TCR beta clonotypes were identified, and 6 or 7 of them appeared cross-reactive for autologous or known escape epitope variants. The Nef KF9 family was recognized by five clonotypes and the HW9 family by one, and no responses to the TAALDMSHF plasma variant were observed.

In this chain, TRBV7-2 is recombined with TRBJ1-2, and perhaps TRBD1 as D gene, on 5 matching bases. The sequence came from a male donor with HIV. Source material: uncultured baseline CD8+ T cells from peripheral blood mononuclear cells (PBMCs). The DNA sequence reads TGTGCCAGCAGCGCCGGGACCCAACTGCAGGGCTACACCTTC. It is translated as CASSAGTQLQGYTF.